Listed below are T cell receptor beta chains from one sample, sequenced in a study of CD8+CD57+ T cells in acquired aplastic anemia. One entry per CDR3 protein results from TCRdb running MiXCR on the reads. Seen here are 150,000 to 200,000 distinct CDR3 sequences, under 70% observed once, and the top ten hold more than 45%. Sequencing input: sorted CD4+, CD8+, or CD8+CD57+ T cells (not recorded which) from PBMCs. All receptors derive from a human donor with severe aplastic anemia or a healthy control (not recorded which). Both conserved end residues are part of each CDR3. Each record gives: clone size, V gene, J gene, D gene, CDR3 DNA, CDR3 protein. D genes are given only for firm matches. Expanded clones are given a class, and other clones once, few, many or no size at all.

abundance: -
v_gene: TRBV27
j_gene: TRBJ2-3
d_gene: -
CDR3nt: TGTGCCAGCAGTTTATCTGCCACAGATACGCAGTATTTT
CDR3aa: CASSLSATDTQYF

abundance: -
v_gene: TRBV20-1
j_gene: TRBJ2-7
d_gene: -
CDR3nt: TGCAGTGCTACCGAGGGTGACCCGGGGCAGTACTTC
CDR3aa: CSATEGDPGQYF

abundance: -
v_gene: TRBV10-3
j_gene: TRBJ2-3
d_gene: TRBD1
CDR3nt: TGTGCCATCAGTGAGAGACCCCTAGGGGACAGGAGCACAGATACGCAGTATTTT
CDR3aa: CAISERPLGDRSTDTQYF

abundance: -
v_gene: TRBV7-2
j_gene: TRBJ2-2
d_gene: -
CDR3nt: TGTGCCAGCAGCTTAGTCCGTTCCGGGGAGCTGTTTTTT
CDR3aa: CASSLVRSGELFF

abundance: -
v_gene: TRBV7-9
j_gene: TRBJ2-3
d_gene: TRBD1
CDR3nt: TGTGCCAGCAGTACTATACAGGGGATTTGGCCAGATACGCAGTATTTT
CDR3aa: CASSTIQGIWPDTQYF

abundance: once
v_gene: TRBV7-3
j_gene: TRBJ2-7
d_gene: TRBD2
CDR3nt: TGTGCCAGCAGCAGGGGTGCGGGGGGAAGCTACGAGCAGTACTTC
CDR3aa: CASSRGAGGSYEQYF

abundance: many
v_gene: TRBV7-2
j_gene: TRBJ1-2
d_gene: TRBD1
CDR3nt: TGTGCCAGCAGCTCCCCTACGGGACAGGCCATTCAGGGCTACACCTTC
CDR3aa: CASSSPTGQAIQGYTF

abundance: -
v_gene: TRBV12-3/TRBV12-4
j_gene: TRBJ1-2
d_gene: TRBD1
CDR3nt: TGTGCCAGCAGTTCGGACAGGGTCTACGACTACACCTTC
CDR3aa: CASSSDRVYDYTF

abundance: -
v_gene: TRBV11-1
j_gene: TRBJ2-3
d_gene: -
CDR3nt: TGTGCCAGCAGCTTAAGACCTGACAGGTCTAGCACAGATACGCAGTATTTT
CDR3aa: CASSLRPDRSSTDTQYF

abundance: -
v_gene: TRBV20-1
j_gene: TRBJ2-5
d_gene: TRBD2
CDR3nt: TGCAGTGCCGAGGGACTAGCGGGGGGGCCGTGGGAGACCCAGTACTTC
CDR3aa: CSAEGLAGGPWETQYF

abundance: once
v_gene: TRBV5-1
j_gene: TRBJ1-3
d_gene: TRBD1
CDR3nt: TGCGCCAGCAGTTTCGGACAGGGCAGTAGATATAGGGACTATGGCTACACCATATATTTT
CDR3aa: CASSFGQGSRYRDYGYTIYF

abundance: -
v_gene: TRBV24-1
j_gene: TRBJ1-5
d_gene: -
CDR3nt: TGTGCCACCAGTGATTCGTCTGGGGAAGCTTCGAATCAGCCCCAGCATTTT
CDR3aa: CATSDSSGEASNQPQHF

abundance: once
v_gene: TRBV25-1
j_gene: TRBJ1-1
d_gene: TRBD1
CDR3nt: TGTGCCAGCAGTGAATGGCGTAGGGGGCGGACTGAAGCTTTCTTT
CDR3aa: CASSEWRRGRTEAFF

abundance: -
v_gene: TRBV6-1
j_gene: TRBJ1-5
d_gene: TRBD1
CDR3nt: TGTGCCGTCGGACAGGTTAATCAGCCCCAGCATTTT
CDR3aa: CAVGQVNQPQHF

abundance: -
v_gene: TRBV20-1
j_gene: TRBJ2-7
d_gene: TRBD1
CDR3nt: TGCAGTGCTAGCCCCCGGACAGGCTCTGGCGAGCAGTACTTC
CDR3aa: CSASPRTGSGEQYF

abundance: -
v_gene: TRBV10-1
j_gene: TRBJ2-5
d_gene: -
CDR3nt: TGTGCCATCAGGAACTCTAGCGTACAAGAGACCCAGTACTTC
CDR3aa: CAIRNSSVQETQYF

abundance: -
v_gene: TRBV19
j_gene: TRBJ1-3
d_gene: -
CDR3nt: TGTGCCAGTAGTGATCACTCGGGAAACACCATATATTTT
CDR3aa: CASSDHSGNTIYF

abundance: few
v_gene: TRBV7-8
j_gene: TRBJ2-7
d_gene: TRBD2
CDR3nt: TGTGCCAGCAGACAAACTAGCGGAAGCTCCTACGAGCAGTACTTC
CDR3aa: CASRQTSGSSYEQYF

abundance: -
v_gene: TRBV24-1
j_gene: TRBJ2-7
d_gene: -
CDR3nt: TGTGCCACCAGTGACCCCAGGCCCCCCTACGAGCAGTACTTC
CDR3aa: CATSDPRPPYEQYF

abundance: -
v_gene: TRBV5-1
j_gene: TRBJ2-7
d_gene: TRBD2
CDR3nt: TGCGCCAGCAGCTCCCAGTCGGGGGGGTTACAGACGAAGCAGTACTTC
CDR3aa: CASSSQSGGLQTKQYF

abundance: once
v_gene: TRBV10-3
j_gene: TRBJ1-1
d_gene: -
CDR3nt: TGTGCCATCAGTGAGTCGAGGCGTTCTGAAGCTTTCTTT
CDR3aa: CAISESRRSEAFF

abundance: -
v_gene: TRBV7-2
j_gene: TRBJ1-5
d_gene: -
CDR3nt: TGTGCCAGCAGTGAGTCGACGCGCGGTGGTAATCAGCCCCAGCATTTT
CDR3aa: CASSESTRGGNQPQHF

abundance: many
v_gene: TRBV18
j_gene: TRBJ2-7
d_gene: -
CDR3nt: TGTGCCAGCACTTGGGACCCTAGCTCCTACGAGCAGTACTTC
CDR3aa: CASTWDPSSYEQYF

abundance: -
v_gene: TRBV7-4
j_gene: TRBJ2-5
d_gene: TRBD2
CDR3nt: TGTGCCAGCAGCTACTCGGGGGGAACGGGAGAGACCCAGTACTTC
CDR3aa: CASSYSGGTGETQYF

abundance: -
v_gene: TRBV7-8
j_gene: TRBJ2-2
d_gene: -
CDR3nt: TGTGCCAGCAGCTTGGCGGGTTGGGACACCGGGGAGCTGTTTTTT
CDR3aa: CASSLAGWDTGELFF

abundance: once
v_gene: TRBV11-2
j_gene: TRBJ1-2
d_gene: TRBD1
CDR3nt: TGTGCCAGCAGCCCCGGGGGACAGAAGTATGGCTACACCTTC
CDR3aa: CASSPGGQKYGYTF

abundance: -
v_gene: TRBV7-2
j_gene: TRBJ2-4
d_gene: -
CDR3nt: TGTGCCAGCAGCTTCGTGGTAGCCAAAAACATTCAGTACTGG
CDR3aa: CASSFVVAKNIQYW

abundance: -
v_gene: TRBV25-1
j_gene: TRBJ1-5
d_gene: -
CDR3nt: -
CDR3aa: CASSVSLGQGYEQYFGPGNQPQHF

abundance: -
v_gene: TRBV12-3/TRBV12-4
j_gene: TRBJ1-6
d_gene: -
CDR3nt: TGTGCCAGCAGTTTTGCCGACAGCAATAATTCACCCCTCCACTTT
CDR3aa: CASSFADSNNSPLHF

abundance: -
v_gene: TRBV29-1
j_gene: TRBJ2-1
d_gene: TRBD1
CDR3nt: TGCAGCGTTGGGGACAGGGTAAACAATGATCAGTTCTTC
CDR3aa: CSVGDRVNNDQFF

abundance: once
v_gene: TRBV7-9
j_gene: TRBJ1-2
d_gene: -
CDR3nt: TGTGCCAGCAGCCCAACACAGGGAGGCTATGGCTACACCTTC
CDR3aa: CASSPTQGGYGYTF

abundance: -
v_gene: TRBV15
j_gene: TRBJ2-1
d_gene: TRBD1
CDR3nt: TGTGCCACCAGCAGCTCCAGGTCGGGACAGGGATACAATGAGCAGTTCTTC
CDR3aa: CATSSSRSGQGYNEQFF

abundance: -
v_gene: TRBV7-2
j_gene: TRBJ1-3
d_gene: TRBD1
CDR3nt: TGTGCCAGCAGCCCACCCGGGACAGCTGGAAACACCATATATTTT
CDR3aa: CASSPPGTAGNTIYF

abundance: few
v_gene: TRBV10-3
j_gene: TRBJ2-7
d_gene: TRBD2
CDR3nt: TGTGCCAGCCGGGCCGGGACTAACGAGCAGTACTTC
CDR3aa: CASRAGTNEQYF

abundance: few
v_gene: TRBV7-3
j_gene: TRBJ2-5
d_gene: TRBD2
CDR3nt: TGTGCCAGCAGCTCGACTAGCGGGAGTGGGGAGACCCAGTACTTC
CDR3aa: CASSSTSGSGETQYF

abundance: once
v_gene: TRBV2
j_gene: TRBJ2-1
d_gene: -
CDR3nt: TGTGCCGGCAGTGAAGGGGTGTCTAGCGTGACCAATGAGCAGTTCTTC
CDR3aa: CAGSEGVSSVTNEQFF

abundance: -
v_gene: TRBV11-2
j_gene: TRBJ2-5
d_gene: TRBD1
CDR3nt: TGTGCCAGCAGCACCGACAGGGCCCAGACGCAGTACTTC
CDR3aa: CASSTDRAQTQYF

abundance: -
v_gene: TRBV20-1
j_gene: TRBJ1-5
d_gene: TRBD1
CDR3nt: TGCAGTGCCTCCCCCCCGACCGGGACAGGGGAAGGCAATCAGCCCCAGCATTTT
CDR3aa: CSASPPTGTGEGNQPQHF

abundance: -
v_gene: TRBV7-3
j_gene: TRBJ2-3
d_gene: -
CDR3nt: TGTGCCAGCAGCTTAAGGCAGAACACAGATACGCAGTATTTT
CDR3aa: CASSLRQNTDTQYF

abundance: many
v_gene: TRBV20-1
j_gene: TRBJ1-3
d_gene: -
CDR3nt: TGCAGTGCCCCGGATCGCGCGGGAAACACCATATATTTT
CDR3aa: CSAPDRAGNTIYF

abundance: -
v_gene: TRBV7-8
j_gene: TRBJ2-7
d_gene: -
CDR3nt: TGTGCCAGCAGCTTAGTAGTAGCGACAGGGAGGCCTACCTACGAGCAGTACTTC
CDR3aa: CASSLVVATGRPTYEQYF

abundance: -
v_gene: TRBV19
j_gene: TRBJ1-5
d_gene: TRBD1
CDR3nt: TGTGCCAGTAGTATAGCAGGCGGGACAGAGAATAGCAATCAGCCCCAGCATTTT
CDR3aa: CASSIAGGTENSNQPQHF

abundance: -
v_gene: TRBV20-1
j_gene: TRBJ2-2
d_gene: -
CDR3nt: TGCAGTGCTACGAACACCGGGGAGCTGTCTTTT
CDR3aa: CSATNTGELSF

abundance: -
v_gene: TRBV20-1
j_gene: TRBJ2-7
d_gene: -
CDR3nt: TGCAGTGCGCCCGCTAAACAGGCGCAGTACTTC
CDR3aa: CSAPAKQAQYF

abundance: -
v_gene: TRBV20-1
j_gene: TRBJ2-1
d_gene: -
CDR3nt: TGCAGTGCTAGAGATATCCTGCCTTACAATGAGCAGTTCTTC
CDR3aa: CSARDILPYNEQFF

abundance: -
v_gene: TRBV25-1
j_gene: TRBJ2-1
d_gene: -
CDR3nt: TGTGCCAGCAGTGAATTTAAGGGCTCCTACAATGAGCAGTTCTTC
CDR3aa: CASSEFKGSYNEQFF

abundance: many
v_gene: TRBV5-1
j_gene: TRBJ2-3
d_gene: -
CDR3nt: TGCGCCAGCAGCTTTGAAGGGGGGGGGGCGGCGACAGATACGCAGTATTTT
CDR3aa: CASSFEGGGAATDTQYF

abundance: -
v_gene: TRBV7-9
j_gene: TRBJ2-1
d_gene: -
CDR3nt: TGCGCCAGCAGCTTGGACGCGGAATACAATGAGCAGTTCTTC
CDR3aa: CASSLDAEYNEQFF

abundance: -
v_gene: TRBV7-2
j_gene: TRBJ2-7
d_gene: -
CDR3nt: TGTGCCAGCGGCGCTCCCCCCTACGAGCAGTACTTC
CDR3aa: CASGAPPYEQYF

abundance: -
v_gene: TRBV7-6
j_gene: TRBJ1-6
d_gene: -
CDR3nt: TGTGCCAGCAGCTTAGGGAGGGAGAGCAATTCACCCCTCCACTTT
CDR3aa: CASSLGRESNSPLHF

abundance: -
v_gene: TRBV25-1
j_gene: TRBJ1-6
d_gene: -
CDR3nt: TGTGCCTCGTCGGGTCCAAACAATTCACCCCTCCACTTT
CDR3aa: CASSGPNNSPLHF

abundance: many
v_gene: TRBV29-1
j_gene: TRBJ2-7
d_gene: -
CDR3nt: TGCAGCGCCCTTGGACACCTCTCCTACGAGCAGTACTTC
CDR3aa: CSALGHLSYEQYF

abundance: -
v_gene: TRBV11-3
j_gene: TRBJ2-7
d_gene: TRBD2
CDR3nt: TGTGCCAGCAGCTTAGAAGAGCGGGGCGAGCAGTACTTC
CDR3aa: CASSLEERGEQYF

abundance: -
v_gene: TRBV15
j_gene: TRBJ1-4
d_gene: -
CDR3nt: TGTGCCACCAGCAGCTCGACAGTGATTAATGAAAAACTGTTTTTT
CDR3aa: CATSSSTVINEKLFF

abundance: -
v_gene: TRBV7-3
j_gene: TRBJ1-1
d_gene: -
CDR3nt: TGTGCCAGTAGGTCCTCGGGGGGGAACACTGAAGCTTTCTTT
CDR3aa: CASRSSGGNTEAFF

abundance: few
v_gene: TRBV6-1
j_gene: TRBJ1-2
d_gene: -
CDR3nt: TGTGCCATCAGTGATGGGGGGAACTATGGCTACACCTTC
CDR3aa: CAISDGGNYGYTF

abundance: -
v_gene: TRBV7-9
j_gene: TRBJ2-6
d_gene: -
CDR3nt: TGTGCCAGCAGCCCATCCGGGGCACCCTACGAGGGAGGGGCCAACGTCCTGACTTTC
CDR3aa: CASSPSGAPYEGGANVLTF

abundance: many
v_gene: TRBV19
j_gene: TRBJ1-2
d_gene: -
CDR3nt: TGTGCCACACAAAATATGGGCTATGGCTACACCTTC
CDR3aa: CATQNMGYGYTF

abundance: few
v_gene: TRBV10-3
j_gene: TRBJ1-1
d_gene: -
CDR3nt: TGTGCCATCAGTTCCAGGGTGAACACTGAAGCTTTCTTT
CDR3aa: CAISSRVNTEAFF

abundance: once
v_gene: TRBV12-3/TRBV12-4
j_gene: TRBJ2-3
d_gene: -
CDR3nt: TGTGCCAACAGTTTAATCTCAGGACCAGGGCGGGGCACAGATACGCAGTATTTT
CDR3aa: CANSLISGPGRGTDTQYF